This T cell receptor (beta chain) was sequenced in a study of early T cells in non-severe SARS-CoV-2 infection. Across the study: Sequencing of unsorted whole blood was done on bulk RNA, leaving chains unpaired. Study results and caveats: Anti-spike CD8 responses were favored in VDJdb matching, and private and CD4 specificities were missed.

This clonotype was picked up many times. Its target is not known. Unique molecular identifiers tagged individual cDNA molecules. TCRdb reprocessed the 5' RACE reads with MiXCR, giving one entry per CDR3 protein. The table records 70,000 to 85,000 distinct CDR3 sequences, approximately 12% of them present only once. The CDR3 extends over 14 amino acids. Germline CDR1 is SGHRS and CDR2 is YFSETQ. J gave up 2 bases and V 4 bases, and 2 bases lay outside the gene matches. This sample comprised whole blood, obtained at baseline. The TCR was taken from an adult who was a healthcare worker with PCR-confirmed SARS-CoV-2 infection or an uninfected control (not recorded which). The donor label of this sample is uncertain. The J gene is TRBJ2-7, the V gene TRBV5-1; the match to TRBD2 covers 11 bases. The CDR3 spells CASSGTSGTYEQYF. The CDR3 nucleotides read TGCGCCAGCAGCGGGACTAGCGGAACCTACGAGCAGTACTTC.